The rows below give T cell receptor beta chains drawn from one sample of a study of blood T cell dynamics during melanoma immunotherapy. Clones were sequenced by immunoSEQ multiplex PCR, and TCRdb holds only the in-frame ones, with some missing. The repertoire holds about 14,000 clones, with approximately 90% as singletons. Source: effector memory CD8+ T cells from blood, taken from a patient treated with checkpoint blockade. The receptors derive from a human donor with melanoma. CDR3s include the opening cysteine and the closing phenylalanine or tryptophan. Fields, in order: D gene, clone size, J gene, V gene, CDR3 protein, CDR3 DNA. D genes are given only for firm matches. A row's size may be missing; if present it is once, few, many or a size class.

D gene: -; clone size: -; J gene: TRBJ1-4; V gene: TRBV28; CDR3 protein: CASSLDVRGEPNEKLFF; CDR3 DNA: TGTGCCAGCAGCCTTGACGTAAGGGGCGAACCTAATGAAAAACTGTTTTTT
D gene: -; clone size: -; J gene: TRBJ2-7; V gene: TRBV5-1; CDR3 protein: CASSLDNRENYEQYF; CDR3 DNA: TGCGCCAGCAGCTTGGATAACAGAGAGAACTACGAGCAGTACTTC
D gene: -; clone size: once; J gene: TRBJ2-1; V gene: TRBV15; CDR3 protein: CATSRAPKGYNEQFF; CDR3 DNA: TGTGCCACCAGCAGAGCACCTAAGGGCTACAATGAGCAGTTCTTC
D gene: TRBD2; clone size: -; J gene: TRBJ2-7; V gene: TRBV10-1; CDR3 protein: CASSESASGSPGDEQYF; CDR3 DNA: TGCGCCAGCAGTGAGTCGGCTAGCGGGAGCCCGGGGGACGAGCAGTACTTC
D gene: TRBD1; clone size: once; J gene: TRBJ2-5; V gene: TRBV5-4; CDR3 protein: CASRDPGQGSETQYF; CDR3 DNA: TGTGCCAGCAGGGATCCGGGACAGGGGTCAGAGACCCAGTACTTC
D gene: TRBD1; clone size: -; J gene: TRBJ2-7; V gene: TRBV6-5; CDR3 protein: CASRDRGTYEQYF; CDR3 DNA: TGTGCCAGCCGGGACAGGGGGACCTACGAGCAGTACTTC
D gene: -; clone size: -; J gene: TRBJ1-2; V gene: TRBV9; CDR3 protein: CASSKGADFFYGYTF; CDR3 DNA: TGTGCCAGCAGCAAAGGGGCAGATTTCTTCTATGGCTACACCTTC
D gene: TRBD1; clone size: -; J gene: TRBJ1-1; V gene: TRBV4-1; CDR3 protein: CASSFGTVNTEAFF; CDR3 DNA: TGCGCCAGCAGCTTCGGGACAGTGAACACCGAAGCTTTCTTT
D gene: TRBD1; clone size: -; J gene: TRBJ2-1; V gene: TRBV18; CDR3 protein: CASSPGAGGTYNEQFF; CDR3 DNA: TGTGCCAGCTCACCAGGGGCAGGGGGTACCTACAATGAGCAGTTCTTC
D gene: TRBD1; clone size: -; J gene: TRBJ2-1; V gene: TRBV10-1; CDR3 protein: CASSESWDSSYNEQFF; CDR3 DNA: TGCGCCAGCAGTGAGTCCTGGGACAGCTCCTACAATGAGCAGTTCTTC
D gene: -; clone size: -; J gene: TRBJ1-6; V gene: TRBV21-1; CDR3 protein: CASSKDPPGVHNSPLHF; CDR3 DNA: TGTGCCAGCAGCAAAGACCCGCCAGGGGTCCATAATTCACCCCTCCACTTT
D gene: -; clone size: -; J gene: TRBJ2-1; V gene: TRBV6-5; CDR3 protein: CASTPSSTYNEQFF; CDR3 DNA: TGTGCCAGCACGCCGTCGAGCACCTACAATGAGCAGTTCTTC
D gene: -; clone size: -; J gene: TRBJ2-7; V gene: TRBV28; CDR3 protein: CASSFEGYEQYF; CDR3 DNA: TGTGCCAGCAGTTTTGAGGGTTACGAGCAGTACTTC
D gene: -; clone size: -; J gene: TRBJ2-7; V gene: TRBV29-1; CDR3 protein: CSVEVGDGSYEQYF; CDR3 DNA: TGCAGCGTTGAAGTTGGGGACGGCTCCTACGAGCAGTACTTC
D gene: TRBD1; clone size: -; J gene: TRBJ2-7; V gene: TRBV28; CDR3 protein: CASSFQRTGISYEQYF; CDR3 DNA: TGTGCCAGCAGTTTTCAAAGGACAGGAATCTCCTACGAGCAGTACTTC
D gene: TRBD1; clone size: once; J gene: TRBJ2-7; V gene: TRBV30; CDR3 protein: CAWSTGTGAYEQYF; CDR3 DNA: TGTGCCTGGAGTACTGGGACAGGGGCCTACGAGCAGTACTTC
D gene: -; clone size: -; J gene: TRBJ2-7; V gene: TRBV7-9; CDR3 protein: CASSLGALGEQYF; CDR3 DNA: TGTGCCAGCAGCTTAGGGGCGTTGGGCGAGCAGTACTTC
D gene: TRBD2; clone size: -; J gene: TRBJ2-1; V gene: TRBV5-4; CDR3 protein: CASSLGTSGNNEQFF; CDR3 DNA: TGTGCCAGCAGCTTGGGGACTAGCGGGAACAATGAGCAGTTCTTC
D gene: -; clone size: once; J gene: TRBJ1-5; V gene: TRBV19; CDR3 protein: CASSALNQPQHF; CDR3 DNA: TGTGCCAGTAGTGCGTTAAATCAGCCCCAGCATTTT
D gene: TRBD2; clone size: -; J gene: TRBJ2-5; V gene: TRBV5-4; CDR3 protein: CASSVGTSGQETQYF; CDR3 DNA: TGTGCCAGCAGCGTCGGGACTAGCGGACAAGAGACCCAGTACTTC
D gene: TRBD1; clone size: -; J gene: TRBJ1-4; V gene: TRBV9; CDR3 protein: CASSAGQGNTNEKLFF; CDR3 DNA: TGTGCCAGCAGCGCGGGACAGGGAAATACTAATGAAAAACTGTTTTTT
D gene: -; clone size: -; J gene: TRBJ2-3; V gene: TRBV28; CDR3 protein: CASSLGGSVTDTQYF; CDR3 DNA: TGTGCCAGCAGTTTGGGGGGAAGCGTCACAGATACGCAGTATTTT
D gene: -; clone size: -; J gene: TRBJ1-1; V gene: TRBV18; CDR3 protein: CASSPQGRGTEAFF; CDR3 DNA: TGTGCCAGCTCACCACAGGGCAGGGGAACTGAAGCTTTCTTT
D gene: -; clone size: -; J gene: TRBJ1-2; V gene: TRBV11-2; CDR3 protein: CASSLVGANYGYTF; CDR3 DNA: TGTGCCAGCAGCTTAGTGGGAGCTAACTATGGCTACACCTTC
D gene: -; clone size: -; J gene: TRBJ2-2; V gene: TRBV5-4; CDR3 protein: CASSLSGDTGELFF; CDR3 DNA: TGTGCCAGCAGCTTGTCCGGGGACACCGGGGAGCTGTTTTTT
D gene: TRBD1; clone size: -; J gene: TRBJ2-7; V gene: TRBV28; CDR3 protein: CASRPGTGAYEQYF; CDR3 DNA: TGTGCCAGCAGGCCCGGGACAGGTGCCTACGAGCAGTACTTC
D gene: -; clone size: -; J gene: TRBJ2-7; V gene: TRBV7-9; CDR3 protein: CASSPGSEQYF; CDR3 DNA: TGTGCCAGCAGCCCAGGGTCCGAGCAGTACTTC